What follows are 18 T cell receptor beta chains derived from one specimen sequenced in a study of radiotherapy plus CTLA-4 blockade in lung cancer. The repertoire was sequenced with immunoSEQ multiplex PCR; TCRdb's copy has only in-frame clones and lacks some. The sample lists tens of thousands of clones, roughly four fifths occurring once. The source material was peripheral blood, sampled from a patient treated with radiotherapy plus ipilimumab. Every receptor here comes from a human donor with non-small cell lung cancer who had stable disease on radiotherapy plus ipilimumab.

This sequence joins TRBV5-8 and TRBJ2-7; a possible D gene is TRBD1 (6 bases). V was pared by 6 bases and J by 1 base, with 14 bases between. The CDR3 contains 14 residues. Germline CDR1 SGHTS, CDR2 YDEGEE. The CDR3 DNA sequence: TGTGCCAGCAAGCTGACAGGCGCTTCCTACGAGCAGTACTTC. Translated, it gives CASKLTGASYEQYF.

The chain carries TRBV6-1 and TRBJ1-6; a possible D gene is TRBD1 (5 bases). This CDR3 is 14 amino acids long. The V and J ends lost 8 bases and 6 bases respectively, with 14 bases between them. CDR1 MNHNS and CDR2 SASEGT come from the germline V gene. This CDR3 is CASRGLQGNSPLHF. The CDR3 DNA sequence: TGTGCCAGCCGTGGTTTGCAGGGTAATTCACCCCTCCACTTT.

V gene TRBV2 combines with J gene TRBJ1-1, with D unclear. Germline CDR1 reads SNHLY; CDR2 reads FYNNEI. The CDR3 contains 11 residues. V was shortened by 5 bases and J by 8 bases, with 9 bases between the two germline ends. The CDR3 DNA reads as TGTGCCAGCAGTTTGGACGTAGAAGCTTTCTTT. It specifies CASSLDVEAFF.

This clone came up once. Other DNA sequences in this sample translate to the same CDR3. J is TRBJ2-1 and V is TRBV5-4; the match to TRBD2 covers 7 bases. The CDR3 consists of 15 residues. J lost 10 bases, V lost 1 base, and 11 bases had no gene match. Germline V gene lookup returns CDR1 SGHNT and CDR2 YYREEE (reference sequence). CDR3 residues: CASSLSGLGFFEQFF. The CDR3 region has the DNA TGTGCCAGCAGCTTGTCAGGACTAGGATTCTTCGAGCAGTTCTTC. The full variable domain, in which reference TRBV5-4 and TRBJ2-1 provide the parts outside the CDR3, is ETGVTQSPTHLIKTRGQQVTLRCSSQSGHNTVSWYQQALGQGPQFIFQYYREEENGRGNFPPRFSGLQFPNYSSELNVNALELDDSALYLCASSLSGLGFFEQFFGPGTRLTVL.

The sample holds a few counts of this clone. The rearrangement links TRBV6-1 to TRBJ2-7; 7 nucleotides line up with TRBD1. Looked up from germline, CDR1 is MNHNS and CDR2 is SASEGT. This CDR3 comprises 14 residues. Losses at the gene ends were 5 bases for V and 4 bases for J; bases not matched to a gene: 8. The CDR3 DNA follows: TGTGCCAGCAGTTATAAGGGGGCGAATTACGAGCAGTACGTC. Protein sequence: CASSYKGANYEQYV.

This chain joins TRBV10-3 and TRBJ1-5, with D maybe TRBD1 (6 bases). Germline CDR1 and CDR2: ENHRY and SYGVKD. The ends were cut back, 3 bases at V and 2 bases at J, with 8 bases in the middle. The CDR3 contains 14 residues. The CDR3 DNA reads as TGTGCCATCAGTGACAGGGGCCGCAATCAGCCCCAGCATTTT. Protein: CAISDRGRNQPQHF.

This chain connects TRBV6-4 to TRBJ1-2, with D possibly matching TRBD1 (6 bases). From germline, CDR1 is MRHNA and CDR2 SNTAGT. This CDR3 is 15 amino acids long. V was shortened by 2 bases and J by 2 bases, with 12 bases between the two germline ends. CDR3 amino acids: CASSDRRGANYGYTF. DNA for the CDR3: TGTGCCAGCAGTGACCGGCGGGGGGCAAACTATGGCTACACCTTC.

The sample holds a few counts of this clone. The chain couples TRBV7-3 to TRBJ2-2; 8 bases are a match to TRBD2. CDR3 length equals 15 residues. Germline CDR1 reads SGHTA; CDR2 reads FQGTGA. The V and J ends lost 5 bases and 4 bases, in that order; junction bases with no gene match: 6. This chain's CDR3 is CASSPGGAGTGELFF. The CDR3, as DNA: TGTGCCAGCAGCCCGGGGGGGGCGGGCACCGGGGAGCTGTTTTTT.

This chain connects TRBV5-1 to TRBJ2-1; D possibly corresponds to TRBD1 (5 bases). The CDR3 consists of 13 residues. V was trimmed by 5 bases and J by 4 bases, leaving 10 bases between them. Germline V gene data show CDR1 as SGHRS and CDR2 as YFSETQ. In DNA, the CDR3 is TGCGCCAGCAGGGTCCAGGGTTACAATGAGCAGTTCTTC. It codes for CASRVQGYNEQFF. The whole variable domain, remainder taken from reference TRBV5-1 and TRBJ2-1, is KAGVTQTPRYLIKTRGQQVTLSCSPISGHRSVSWYQQTPGQGLQFLFEYFSETQRNKGNFPGRFSGRQFSNSRSEMNVSTLELGDSALYLCASRVQGYNEQFFGPGTRLTVL.

This clone appeared once. The genes are TRBV6-6 and TRBJ1-1; 9 bases align to TRBD1. Germline CDR1 and CDR2: MNHNY and SVGAGI (reference sequence). Trimming at V came to 1 base and at J to 6 bases, leaving 3 bases not matched to a gene. The CDR3 spans 14 residues. CDR3 DNA sequence: TGTGCCAGCAGTTACTATGACAGGGGGTCTGAAGCTTTCTTT. This codes for CASSYYDRGSEAFF.

The genes are TRBV18 and TRBJ2-3, with 8 positions matching TRBD1. Germline assignment: CDR1 KGHSH and CDR2 LQKENI. The CDR3 runs 14 residues. V was clipped by 4 bases and J by 4 bases; unmatched bases: 4. CDR3 coding DNA: TGTGCCAGCTCACAGACAGGGGCCCCAGATACGCAGTATTTT. As protein: CASSQTGAPDTQYF.

The CDR3 DNA reads as TGTGCCAGCTCACCGAGAAATGATCAGCCCCAGCATTTT. This sequence encodes CASSPRNDQPQHF. The chain carries TRBV18 and TRBJ1-5; D is undetermined. V lost 3 bases to trimming and J lost 5 bases, with 8 bases between them. Germline V CDR1 and CDR2: KGHSH, LQKENI. The CDR3 runs 13 residues.

This chain connects TRBV19 to TRBJ1-5; TRBD1 might be the D (5 bases). The CDR3 consists of 16 residues. V was cut by 10 bases and J by 3 bases, with 22 bases left in between. Per the germline V gene, CDR1 is LNHDA and CDR2 is SQIVND (reference sequence). CDR3 protein: CATGREAGRDNQPQHF. The CDR3 bases are TGTGCCACCGGGAGGGAGGCAGGGCGAGACAATCAGCCCCAGCATTTT.

About this clone: This CDR3 is also generated by other DNA sequences in the sample. V gene TRBV9 combines with J gene TRBJ2-3; D gene ambiguous. With 0 bases removed from V and 7 bases from J, the gap between germline ends came to 15 bases. The CDR3 length is 15 residues. CDR1 and CDR2 from the germline V gene are SGDLS and YYNGEE. DNA of the CDR3: TGTGCCAGCAGCGTAGAATTCGGAGCCGAACATACGCAGTATTTT. Protein sequence: CASSVEFGAEHTQYF.

The V gene is TRBV7-2, the J gene TRBJ2-7; no clear D. Trimming stripped 4 bases from V and 3 bases from J, with 7 bases between. Germline-derived CDR1 and CDR2 are SGHTA and FQGNSA. This CDR3 is built from 12 residues. This CDR3 is CASSSFGYEQYF. The DNA of the CDR3 is TGTGCCAGCAGCTCTTTCGGCTACGAGCAGTACTTC. Full variable domain (missing parts from reference TRBV7-2 and TRBJ2-7): GAGVSQSPSNKVTEKGKDVELRCDPISGHTALYWYRQSLGQGLEFLIYFQGNSAPDKSGLPSDRFSAERTGGSVSTLTIQRTQQEDSAVYLCASSSFGYEQYFGPGTRLTVT.

The genes are TRBV5-4 and TRBJ2-5, with D perhaps matching TRBD1 or TRBD2 (7 bases each). CDR1 is SGHNT, CDR2 YYREEE, per germline (reference sequence). This CDR3 contains 15 residues. V was pared by 3 bases and J by 5 bases, with 17 bases between. The CDR3 nucleotides are TGTGCCAGCAGCTCAGGGGGGGCCCTGAGCGAGACCCAGTACTTC. This gives the protein CASSSGGALSETQYF.

This clone was counted between two and nine times. The genes are TRBV6-1 and TRBJ1-3, with TRBD1 matching over 10 bases. Germline CDR1 and CDR2: MNHNS and SASEGT. The CDR3 covers 15 residues. Trimming at V came to 5 bases and at J to 2 bases, leaving 3 bases not matched to a gene. CDR3 sequence (DNA): TGTGCCAGCAGTAAGGGACAGGGGACTGGAAACACCATATATTTT. Residues: CASSKGQGTGNTIYF.

This sequence joins TRBV19 and TRBJ1-2; maybe TRBD1 (6 bases). V shed 4 bases and J shed 4 bases, with 13 bases lying between them. The CDR3 is made up of 14 amino acids. Per the germline V gene, CDR1 is LNHDA and CDR2 is SQIVND (reference sequence). The CDR3 DNA sequence: TGTGCCAGTAGTAATACAGGGACCATCTATGGCTACACCTTC. Translated: CASSNTGTIYGYTF.